This T cell receptor (beta chain) stems from a study of vaccination and CD4 T cells after COVID-19. A few counts support this clonotype. Its cognate antigen is unknown. The treatment: approximately nine-day PBMC culture with coronavirus spike peptide pools or control peptides (ViraFEST assay). Cultured CD4+ T cell DNA underwent sequencing with the Oncomine TCR Beta short-read assay. MiXCR, applied by TCRdb to the PCR reads, yields one record per CDR3 protein. The sample has 13,000 to 15,000 distinct CDR3 sequences, nearly 75% seen once. Germline V gene data show CDR1 as DFQATT and CDR2 as SNEGSKA (reference sequence). Trimming removed 0 bases at V and 13 bases at J, with 21 bases between. CDR3 length equals 14 residues.

Sequencing used CD4+ T cells from blood, cultured in vitro. The V and J genes are TRBV20-1 and TRBJ1-1; D is unclear. This clonotype originated in a human donor who had recovered from COVID-19. CDR3 sequence reads: CSARELQQNWVGFF. The CDR3 bases are TGCAGTGCTAGAGAGCTACAACAGAACTGGGTGGGTTTCTTT.